The 28 T cell receptor beta chains listed next were all sequenced from one sample in a study of tumor-infiltrating lymphocytes in primary liver carcinoma. Investigators took RNA and DNA out together from 20-30 mg of unsorted bulk tissue. Constant-region priming of approximately 500 ng total RNA yielded TCR beta cDNA. Construction of TCR beta libraries relied on three successive nested multiplex PCR rounds employing slightly modified ARM-PCR. Use of TRBV1-TRBV30 forward primers with a C-beta reverse primer characterized the first two PCR rounds, which lasted nine to eleven cycles each. TCRdb passed the multiplex PCR reads through MiXCR, listing each CDR3 protein once. The sample holds more than 30,000 distinct CDR3 sequences, over 65% seen once. The specimen sequenced was liver tumor tissue from sampling region 5. As to subset: tumor region T5, tumor centre. All receptors derive from a man in his forties with primary liver carcinoma and hepatitis B virus infection.

Comment on this clonotype: The CDR3 carries no conserved terminal phenylalanine or tryptophan, so it likely arises from a read error. This chain uses TRBV12-3 or TRBV12-4 with TRBJ2-1; possible D gene TRBD1, 5 bases. V was shortened by 5 bases and J by 8 bases, with 10 bases between the two germline ends. The CDR3 is 12 residues long. CDR3: CASSQGSHEQFY. CDR3 coding DNA: TGTGCCAGCAGTCAGGGTTCCCATGAGCAGTTCTAC.

Points on this clonotype: A read error may produce the germline difference seen at one junction end. The genes are TRBV6-2 or TRBV6-3 and TRBJ2-2; TRBD2 aligns across 11 bases. Germline V gene data show CDR1 as MNHEY and CDR2 as SVGEGT. This CDR3 is 15 amino acids long. CDR3 in amino acids: CAGSYALAGGVELFF. The CDR3 coding sequence is TGTGCCGGCAGTTACGCGCTAGCGGGAGGCGTGGAGCTGTTTTTT.

As to this clonotype: The junction differs from germline at one of its ends, possibly a read error. The chain uses TRBV11-2 and TRBJ2-2, with TRBD2 as a possible D gene (6 bases). Germline CDR1 SGHAT, CDR2 FQNNGV. This CDR3 has 15 residues. CDR3 protein: CASGFAGLNAGELFF. CDR3 bases: TGTGCCAGCGGCTTTGCGGGATTGAACGCCGGGGAGCTGTTTTTT.

This chain uses TRBV7-9 with TRBJ2-7, with unresolved D. The CDR3 totals 15 residues. Germline V lookup: CDR1 SEHNR, CDR2 FQNEAQ (reference sequence). V gave up 4 bases and J gave up 2 bases, with 15 bases separating them. This CDR3 is CASSSSPAGTYEQYF. CDR3 nucleotides: TGTGCCAGCAGCTCCTCTCCGGCCGGAACCTACGAGCAGTACTTC.

This clonotype has a count of ten or more. DNA for the CDR3: TGTGCCAGCATTCTTGGAGGCGGGGACTACGGGTCGGAGTTCTTC. Its protein is CASILGGGDYGSEFF. The chain combines TRBV7-9 with TRBJ2-1; 7 bases align to TRBD2. J gave up 14 bases and V 7 bases, and 20 bases lay outside the gene matches. This CDR3 is 15 amino acids long. Germline loops: CDR1 SEHNR, CDR2 FQNEAQ (reference sequence).

With respect to this clonotype: The junction and the germline gene differ at one end; a read error may be behind it. The chain carries TRBV5-5 and TRBJ1-1, with 7 bases fitting TRBD1. The CDR3 has 15 amino acids. Germline CDR1 reads SGHKS; CDR2 reads YYEKEE (reference sequence). The CDR3 sequence is CACSSTGDKDTEAFF. CDR3 DNA sequence: TGTGCCTGCAGCAGCACAGGGGATAAGGACACTGAAGCTTTCTTT.

J is TRBJ1-1 and V is TRBV5-5; tentative D call: TRBD1 (5 bases). The CDR3 covers 17 residues. Trimming pared 5 bases from V and 0 bases from J, leaving 20 bases between. Per germline, CDR1 SGHKS and CDR2 YYEKEE (reference sequence). The CDR3 here is CASRLGDRSSLNTEAFF. The CDR3 region has the DNA TGTGCCAGCAGATTAGGGGACCGATCCAGCTTGAACACTGAAGCTTTCTTT. Based on the CDR3 plus reference TRBV5-5 and TRBJ1-1, the full variable domain is DAGVTQSPTHLIKTRGQQVTLRCSPISGHKSVSWYQQVLGQGPQFIFQYYEKEERGRGNFPDRFSARQFPNYSSELNVNALLLGDSALYLCASRLGDRSSLNTEAFFGQGTRLTVV.

V is TRBV11-2 and J is TRBJ2-7; no clear D. Germline V gene lookup returns CDR1 SGHAT and CDR2 FQNNGV. The length of the CDR3 is 14 residues. DNA for the CDR3: TGTGTCGGCAGCTTAGATCTTGATGGATGGGAGCAGTACTTC. Translation: CVGSLDLDGWEQYF. The whole variable domain, filled in from reference TRBV11-2 and TRBJ2-7, reads EAGVAQSPRYKIIEKRQSVAFWCNPISGHATLYWYQQILGQGPKLLIQFQNNGVVDDSQLPKDRFSAERLKGVDSTLKIQPAKLEDSAVYLCVGSLDLDGWEQYFGPGTRLTVT.

The V and J genes are TRBV20-1 and TRBJ2-1, with 10 bases that match TRBD2. From germline, CDR1 is DFQATT and CDR2 SNEGSKA (reference sequence). V lost 8 bases, J lost 4 bases, and 11 bases stayed unmatched. This CDR3 contains 15 residues. CDR3 amino acids: CSPGSSGSHYNEQFF. The CDR3 coding sequence is TGCAGTCCTGGATCTAGCGGGAGTCATTACAATGAGCAGTTCTTC.

This clonotype is deemed medium-sized. This rearrangement joins TRBV29-1 to TRBJ1-2; D remains ambiguous. Trimming removed 4 bases at V and 6 bases at J, with 9 bases between. This CDR3 region has 11 residues. Germline CDR1 and CDR2: SQVTM and ANQGSEA. CDR3: CSVVFGNGYTF. Written as DNA, the CDR3 is TGCAGCGTTGTCTTCGGGAATGGCTACACCTTC.

Worth noting for this clonotype: Since no conserved phenylalanine or tryptophan closes the CDR3, a read error is the likely cause. V gene TRBV10-1 combines with J gene TRBJ2-5; the D gene is possibly TRBD1 (7 bases). The CDR3 sequence is 14 residues long. The V and J ends lost 5 bases and 3 bases respectively, with 13 bases between them. In germline, CDR1 is WNHNN, CDR2 SYGVQD (reference sequence). CDR3 DNA sequence: TGCGCCAGCAGTCAGGGCAGGGGGGAAGAGACCCAGTACTCC. As protein: CASSQGRGEETQYS.

This clonotype was counted only a few times. Mismatch with germline at one junction end may stem from a read error. The gene calls are TRBV4-1 and TRBJ1-6, with 9 bases lining up with TRBD1. Per germline, CDR1 MGHRA and CDR2 YSYEKL. The CDR3 has 16 amino acids. The CDR3 coding sequence is TGCGCCAGTAGTCACCACCTACAGGGGGCGGATTCACCCCTCCGCTTT. It codes for CASSHHLQGADSPLRF.

In regard to this clonotype: Compared with germline, one end of the junction differs, possibly owing to a read error. The V gene is TRBV12-3 or TRBV12-4, the J gene TRBJ1-5; 9 bases line up with TRBD1. The CDR3 has 16 amino acids. Written as DNA, the CDR3 is TGTGACAGCAGGTCCCAAAGGGGACAGGGCATTCAGCCCCAGCATTTT. It encodes CDSRSQRGQGIQPQHF.

About this clonotype: The final CDR3 position lacks the conserved phenylalanine or tryptophan, pointing to a likely read error. The chain combines TRBV6-5 with TRBJ2-6, with TRBD1 matching over 7 bases. V lost 6 bases and J lost 2; bases outside the gene matches: 4. The CDR3 consists of 15 residues. Looked up from germline, CDR1 is MNHEY and CDR2 is SVGAGI. The CDR3 nucleotides are TGTGCCAGCAGCCACGACAGGGCTGGGGCCAACGTCCTGACTCTC. Translated, it gives CASSHDRAGANVLTL.

For this clonotype: Its ends do not fully match the called genes, so a read error is possible. This chain links TRBV5-5 with TRBJ2-5, with a tentative D call TRBD1 (6 bases). Germline lookup yields CDR1 SGHKS and CDR2 YYEKEE (reference sequence). The length of the CDR3 is 14 residues. CDR3 protein: CASSPQQGRETRYF. The CDR3 nucleotides read TGTGCCAGCAGTCCACAACAGGGTCGAGAGACCCGGTACTTC.

The chain employs TRBV29-1 and TRBJ1-6, with a possible D match to TRBD1 (5 bases). Germline assignment: CDR1 SQVTM and CDR2 ANQGSEA. V gave up 7 bases and J gave up 9 bases, with 16 bases separating them. The CDR3 is 13 amino acids. The CDR3 coding sequence is TGCAGCGCTGCGACGGGACCTATTTCACCCCTCCACTTT. Its translation is CSAATGPISPLHF.

Note on this clonotype: The junction departs from the called germline gene at one end, perhaps through a read error. The V gene is TRBV6-5, the J gene TRBJ2-7; tentatively, D is TRBD2 (5 bases). This CDR3 region has 14 residues. Germline V lookup: CDR1 MNHEY, CDR2 SVGAGI. DNA of the CDR3: TGTGCCAGCCCTTCCGGGATAGGGTATAACGAGCAATACTTC. Residues: CASPSGIGYNEQYF.

The chain is built from TRBV12-3 or TRBV12-4 and TRBJ2-1; 8 positions agree with TRBD2. V lost 5 bases, J lost 13 bases, and 22 bases stayed unmatched. The CDR3 has 17 amino acids. The CDR3 protein is CASSVRGAAGVVNGQFF. The CDR3 nucleotides read TGTGCCAGCAGTGTACGAGGGGCAGCGGGAGTGGTCAATGGACAGTTCTTC.

Concerning this clonotype: A read error may produce the germline difference seen at one junction end. The V gene is TRBV11-3, the J gene TRBJ2-1; D call uncertain. From germline, CDR1 is SGHNT and CDR2 YENEEA. The CDR3 extends over 13 amino acids. In DNA form, the CDR3 reads TGTGCCAGCAACTTAGGGCCTGTGAATGAGCACTTATTC. This sequence encodes CASNLGPVNEHLF.

As to this clonotype: The CDR3 does not close with the conserved phenylalanine or tryptophan, likely indicating a read error. V and J are TRBV13 and TRBJ2-1; no clear D. The CDR3 runs to 14 residues. CDR1 and CDR2 from the germline V gene are PRHDT and FYEKMQ (reference sequence). Written as DNA, the CDR3 is TGTGCGAGCTCGGCGCGAGACTCCTACAATGAGCAGTTCCTC. Translating gives CASSARDSYNEQFL.

The chain combines TRBV29-1 with TRBJ2-7; TRBD2 matches 10 bases. V lost 4 bases and J lost 3; bases outside the gene matches: 6. Germline V CDR1 and CDR2: SQVTM, ANQGSEA. This CDR3 is built from 14 residues. CDR3 in DNA: TGCAGCGTTGTCTTAGCGGGAGGATTCTACGAGCAGTACTTC. The encoded protein is CSVVLAGGFYEQYF.

Details on this clonotype: The junction shows a germline mismatch at one end, possibly a read error. The chain combines TRBV12-3 or TRBV12-4 with TRBJ2-1; D is uncertain. This CDR3 contains 12 residues. The CDR3 DNA reads TGTGCCAGCAGTTTTCGCGGATATGAGAAGTCCTTC. Amino acids: CASSFRGYEKSF.

The gene calls are TRBV6-6 and TRBJ2-7; 11 bases agree with TRBD2. The germline gives CDR1 MNHNY, CDR2 SVGAGI (reference sequence). CDR3 length: 19 amino acids. The CDR3 loop is CSSRPGGLAGGSGLYKQYF. The CDR3, as DNA: TGTAGCAGCAGACCAGGAGGTCTAGCGGGAGGTTCCGGACTGTACAAGCAGTACTTC.

A remark on this clonotype: The junction and the germline gene differ at one end; a read error may be behind it. The chain couples TRBV5-5 to TRBJ1-1, with D unclear. CDR1 is SGHKS, CDR2 YYEKEE, per germline (reference sequence). The CDR3 runs 16 residues. The CDR3 reads CASSLAAGIGKTGAFF. CDR3 coding DNA: TGTGCCAGCAGCTTGGCCGCGGGGATAGGGAAGACTGGAGCTTTCTTT. Using reference TRBV5-5 and TRBJ1-1 for the parts outside the CDR3, the full variable domain is DAGVTQSPTHLIKTRGQQVTLRCSPISGHKSVSWYQQVLGQGPQFIFQYYEKEERGRGNFPDRFSARQFPNYSSELNVNALLLGDSALYLCASSLAAGIGKTGAFFGQGTRLTVV.

As concerns this clonotype: The junction and the germline gene differ at one end; a read error may be behind it. The J gene is TRBJ2-5, the V gene TRBV11-2; D unclear. CDR3 size: 15 residues. Per germline, CDR1 SGHAT and CDR2 FQNNGV. The CDR3 sequence: CASGFEWNQRKTQYF. The CDR3 DNA reads as TGTGCCAGCGGCTTCGAATGGAATCAGAGGAAGACCCAGTACTTC.

Of note for this clonotype: Relative to the germline gene, one junction end is altered; a read error may explain this. The chain links TRBV4-1 to TRBJ2-7; D remains ambiguous. This CDR3 has 16 amino acids. Germline V gene sequence: CDR1 MGHRA, CDR2 YSYEKL. The CDR3 reads CASSQFLVEPLYEQYF. The CDR3 region has the DNA TGCGCCAGCAGCCAATTCCTAGTGGAGCCACTTTACGAGCAGTATTTC.

In its sample, this clonotype was seen a few times. It may be a read error: a sequence one base away is much more abundant. The rearrangement uses TRBV28 and TRBJ2-7, with D possibly matching TRBD1 (6 bases). CDR1 is MDHEN, CDR2 SYDVKM, per germline. CDR3 length: 14 amino acids. Here the CDR3 reads CTSKQGSASYEQYF. The CDR3 region has the DNA TGTACCAGCAAGCAGGGGTCGGCCTCCTACGAGCAGTACTTC.

The chain links TRBV6-5 to TRBJ1-1; D is possibly TRBD1 (5 bases). Trimming pared 0 bases from V and 5 bases from J, leaving 13 bases between. This CDR3 has 15 residues. Germline V gives CDR1 MNHEY, CDR2 SVGAGI. DNA of the CDR3: TGTGCCAGCAGTTACTCGGCCACGGAGGGGACTGAAGCTTTCTTT. This codes for CASSYSATEGTEAFF.